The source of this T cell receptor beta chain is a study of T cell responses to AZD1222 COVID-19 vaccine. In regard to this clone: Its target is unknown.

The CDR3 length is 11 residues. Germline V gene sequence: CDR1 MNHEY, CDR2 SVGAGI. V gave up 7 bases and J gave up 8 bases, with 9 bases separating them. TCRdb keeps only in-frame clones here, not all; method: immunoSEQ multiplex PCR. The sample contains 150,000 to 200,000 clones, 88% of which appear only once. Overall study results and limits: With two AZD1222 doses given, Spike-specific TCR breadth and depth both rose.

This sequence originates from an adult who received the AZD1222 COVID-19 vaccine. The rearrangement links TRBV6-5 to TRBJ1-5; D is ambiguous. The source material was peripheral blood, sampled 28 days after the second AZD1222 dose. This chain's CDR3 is CASTSTEPQHF. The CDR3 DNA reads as TGTGCCAGCACCAGTACAGAGCCCCAGCATTTT.